This T cell receptor (beta chain) was recorded in a study of blood T cell repertoires in COVID-19. Study-level background: In each case, the material was cDNA or gDNA derived from T cells, B-cell-depleted T cells, or PBMCs.

Enrolled during active infection, Seattle patients were then followed longitudinally. The authors' processing: Reference gene primer amplification gave nucleated cell count estimates. Clones were sequenced by immunoSEQ multiplex PCR, and TCRdb holds only the in-frame ones, with some missing. From that table come the V and J calls and clone size; the DNA was used to work out D and trimming. The table has approximately 150,000 clones, about 88% seen once; the top ten hold roughly 5.4%. The CDR3 is made up of 15 amino acids. CDR1 is LNHDA, CDR2 SQIVND, per germline (reference sequence). V was pared by 4 bases and J by 4 bases, with 6 bases of the junction left unmatched.

The sequence was obtained from a woman in her forties or fifties with COVID-19, enrolled during active disease. The sequenced sample was peripheral blood. The chain recombines TRBV19 with TRBJ1-1; TRBD1 agrees at 10 bases. The CDR3, as DNA: TGTGCCAGTAGTACCGGGACAGGGGACCTCACTGAAGCTTTCTTT. Translated, it gives CASSTGTGDLTEAFF.